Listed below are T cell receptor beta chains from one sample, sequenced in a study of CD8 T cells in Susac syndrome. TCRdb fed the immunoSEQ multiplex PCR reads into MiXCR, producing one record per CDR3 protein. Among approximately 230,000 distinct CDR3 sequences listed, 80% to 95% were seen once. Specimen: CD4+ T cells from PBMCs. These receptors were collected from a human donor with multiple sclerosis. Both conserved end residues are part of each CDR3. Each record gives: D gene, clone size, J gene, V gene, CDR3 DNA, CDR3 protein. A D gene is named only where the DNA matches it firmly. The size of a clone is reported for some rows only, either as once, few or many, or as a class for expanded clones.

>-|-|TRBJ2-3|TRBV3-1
TGTGCCAGCAGCCAAGTGGTCAGCACAGATACGCAGTATTTT
CASSQVVSTDTQYF
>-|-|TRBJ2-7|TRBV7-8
TGTGCCAGCAGCTTCTCCAGGGGCAACGAGCAGTACTTC
CASSFSRGNEQYF
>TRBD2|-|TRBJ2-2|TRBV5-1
TGCGCCAGCAGCCCGGGACTAGCGGCCCGCGCGAACACCGGGGAGCTGTTTTTT
CASSPGLAARANTGELFF
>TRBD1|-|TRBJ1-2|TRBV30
TGTGCCTGGAGTCGGGGGGACAGGGGACGCTACACCTTC
CAWSRGDRGRYTF
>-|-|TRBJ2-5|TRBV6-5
TGTGCCAGCAGTTACTCGATGGGCATTGAGACCCAGTACTTC
CASSYSMGIETQYF
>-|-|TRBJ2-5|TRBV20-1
TGCAGTGCTAGCGGTGCGGTGGTAGAGACCCAGTACTTC
CSASGAVVETQYF
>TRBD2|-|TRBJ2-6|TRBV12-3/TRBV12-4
TGTGCCAGCAGCCGCATAGCGGGGTTTGGGGCCAACGTCCTGACTTTC
CASSRIAGFGANVLTF
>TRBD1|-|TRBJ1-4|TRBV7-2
TGTGCCAGCAGCGCCATTCTCCCGGGACAGGGGCAGCAAGAAAAACTGTTTTTT
CASSAILPGQGQQEKLFF
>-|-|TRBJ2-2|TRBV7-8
TGTGCCAGCAGCCCCTTAGCCGTACCGAACACCGGGGAGCTGTTTTTT
CASSPLAVPNTGELFF
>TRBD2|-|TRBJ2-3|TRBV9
TGTGCCAGCAGCGCACGACTAGCAGTCTCTAGCACAGATACGCAGTATTTT
CASSARLAVSSTDTQYF
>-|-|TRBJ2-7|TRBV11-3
TGTGCCAGCAGCTTAGGTCCGATCGGCGAGCAGTACTTC
CASSLGPIGEQYF
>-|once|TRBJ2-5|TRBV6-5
TGTGCCAGCAGACTTGAGGGGCGGGAGACCCAGTACTTC
CASRLEGRETQYF
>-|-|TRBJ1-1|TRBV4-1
TGCGCCAGCAGCCAACCAGACGGACGAGGGAACGCTGAAGCTTTCTTT
CASSQPDGRGNAEAFF
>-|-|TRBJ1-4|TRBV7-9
TGTGCCAGCAGCTTAGCCAGGGAAGTTGAAAAACTGTTTTTT
CASSLAREVEKLFF
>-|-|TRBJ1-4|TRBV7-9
TGTGCCAGCAGCCCCAGCGGGAGTGGTAATGAAAAACTGTTTTTT
CASSPSGSGNEKLFF
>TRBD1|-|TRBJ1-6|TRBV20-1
TGCAGTGCTAGAGATCGGGACAGGGGTTCACCCCTCCACTTT
CSARDRDRGSPLHF
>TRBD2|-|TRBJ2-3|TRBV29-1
TGCAGCGTTAGTCAGGAAGGGACTAAGAAGTATTTT
CSVSQEGTKKYF
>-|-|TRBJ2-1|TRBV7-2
TGTGCCAGCAGCCCCCGGAGGAGCGTCAGCTCCTACAATGAGCAGTTCTTC
CASSPRRSVSSYNEQFF
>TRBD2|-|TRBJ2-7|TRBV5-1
TGCGCCAGCAGCTGGGGACTAGCGGGGTCCTCCCACGAGCAGTACTTC
CASSWGLAGSSHEQYF
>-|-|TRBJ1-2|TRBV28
TGTGCCAGCCTTATGGGAGGGAGCGGCTACACCTTC
CASLMGGSGYTF
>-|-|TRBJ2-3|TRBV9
TGTGCCAGCAGCGTAGGGACAACGGAATCAGATACGCAGTATTTT
CASSVGTTESDTQYF
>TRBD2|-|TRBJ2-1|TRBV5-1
TGCGCCAGCAGCTTGGTAGCGGGGGGCATTGCGAATGAGCAGTTCTTC
CASSLVAGGIANEQFF
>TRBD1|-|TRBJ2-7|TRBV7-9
TGTGCCAGCAGCTTAGGAGGGGGCGCCCCCTACGAGCAGTACTTC
CASSLGGGAPYEQYF
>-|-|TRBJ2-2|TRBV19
TGTGCCAGTAGTATGCGGGGCTCCGGGGAGCTGTTTTTT
CASSMRGSGELFF
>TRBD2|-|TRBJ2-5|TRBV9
TGTGCCAGCAGCGAGGAGGGACTATCCCGAGGTAGAGAGACCCAGTACTTC
CASSEEGLSRGRETQYF
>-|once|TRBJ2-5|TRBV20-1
TGCAGTGCTAACCCCCTCGGGAAGGGCGGGGCGGAGACCCAGTACTTC
CSANPLGKGGAETQYF
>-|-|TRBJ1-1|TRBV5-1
TGCGCCAGCAGCTTGACAATCGGGGCGGGGATCACTGAAGCTTTCTTT
CASSLTIGAGITEAFF
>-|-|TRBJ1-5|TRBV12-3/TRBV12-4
TGTGCCAGCAATATTAGGGGGGGCAGGCAGCCCCAGCATTTT
CASNIRGGRQPQHF
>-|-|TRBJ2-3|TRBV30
TGTGCCTTCAGTGGGGCAGATACGCAGTATTTT
CAFSGADTQYF
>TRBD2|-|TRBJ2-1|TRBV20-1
TGCAGTGCCGAGGGACTAGCGGGTCCCTATGGGGATGAGCAGTTCTTC
CSAEGLAGPYGDEQFF
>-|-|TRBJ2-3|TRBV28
TGTGCCAGCAGTACCCATGGAGGGGCCGATACGCAGTATTTT
CASSTHGGADTQYF
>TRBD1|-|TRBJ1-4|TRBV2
TGTGCCAGCAGAGACAGGGGAGAAGAAAAACTGTTTTTT
CASRDRGEEKLFF
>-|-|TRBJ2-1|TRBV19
TGTGCCAGTAGTACCTGGGAGGACCGCAATGAGCAGTTCTTC
CASSTWEDRNEQFF
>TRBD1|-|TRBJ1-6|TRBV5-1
TGCGCCAGCAGCGAAAGGGGGCGAGAGGTTTCACCCCTCCACTTT
CASSERGREVSPLHF
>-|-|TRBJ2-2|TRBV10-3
TGTGCCATCAGTGCGTCCCGGGACACGAACACCGGGGAGCTGTTTTTT
CAISASRDTNTGELFF
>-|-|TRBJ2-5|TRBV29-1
TGCAGCGCCTTCACAGAGTACCAAGAGACCCAGTACTTC
CSAFTEYQETQYF
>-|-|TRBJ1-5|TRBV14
TGTGCCAGCAGCCAAGATTCGCGGACAGCTAGCAATCAGCCCCAGCATTTT
CASSQDSRTASNQPQHF
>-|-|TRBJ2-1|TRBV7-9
TGTGCCAGCAGCTCCCAGGGATATGAGCAGTTCTTC
CASSSQGYEQFF
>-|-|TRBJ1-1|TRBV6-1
TGTGCCAGCCGGCCCTACGCGGGGACTGAAGCTTTCTTT
CASRPYAGTEAFF
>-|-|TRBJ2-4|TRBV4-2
TGTGCCAGCAGCCAACGGGACTCGCTAGCCAAAAACATTCAGTACTTC
CASSQRDSLAKNIQYF
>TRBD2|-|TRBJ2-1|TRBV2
TGTGCCAGCACCGAAGGACTCGGACTAGCGGGAGGGCCGGGTGAGCAGTTCTTC
CASTEGLGLAGGPGEQFF
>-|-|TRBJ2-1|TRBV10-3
TGTGCCATCAGTCAACAGGGGAGGTCCTACAATGAGCAGTTCTTC
CAISQQGRSYNEQFF
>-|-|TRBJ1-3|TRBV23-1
TGCGCCAGCAGTCAATGGCGCGGGGGGTACCGGACCAACTCTGGAAACACCATATATTTT
CASSQWRGGYRTNSGNTIYF
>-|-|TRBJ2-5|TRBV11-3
TGTGCCAGCAGCACCGTACCTTCGGCGAAGACCCAGTACTTC
CASSTVPSAKTQYF
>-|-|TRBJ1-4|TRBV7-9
TGTGCCAGCAGCTTACTAGGGGGGGCGAGTGAAAAACTGTTTTTT
CASSLLGGASEKLFF
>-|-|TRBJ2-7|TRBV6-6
TGTGCCAGCAGGGTGGGTTTCCCATCCTACGAGCAGTACTTC
CASRVGFPSYEQYF
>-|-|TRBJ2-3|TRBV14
TGTGCCAGCAGAGCTAGCGGCACAGATACGCAGTATTTT
CASRASGTDTQYF
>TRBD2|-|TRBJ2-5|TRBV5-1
TGCGCCAGCAGCTCCGGACTAGCGGCGGAGACCCAGTACTTC
CASSSGLAAETQYF
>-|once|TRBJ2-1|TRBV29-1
TGCAGCGTTAATGATCTAACAAACAATGAGCAGTTCTTC
CSVNDLTNNEQFF
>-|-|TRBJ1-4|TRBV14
TGTGCCAGCAGCCCCTCCCGTGTGCTGTTTTTT
CASSPSRVLFF
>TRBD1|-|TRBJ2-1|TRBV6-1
TGTGCCAGCATTACCGGGACAGGGCGCAATGAGCAGTTCTTC
CASITGTGRNEQFF
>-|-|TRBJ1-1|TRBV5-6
TGTGCCAGCAGCTTGGTATCCGCAGGGGAAGTTTCTGAAGCTTTCTTT
CASSLVSAGEVSEAFF
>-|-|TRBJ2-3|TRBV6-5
TGTGCCAGCAGTTCCCCCGCGAACACAGATACGCAGTATTTT
CASSSPANTDTQYF
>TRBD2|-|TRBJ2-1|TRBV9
TGTGCCAGCAGCGCGCGGGGGATGGTATACAATGAGCAGTTCTTC
CASSARGMVYNEQFF
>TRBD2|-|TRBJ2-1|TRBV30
TGTGCCTGGAGTCCCCCTGGGGCCGCGACTAGCGGGAGGATCCACTACAATGAGCAGTTCTTC
CAWSPPGAATSGRIHYNEQFF
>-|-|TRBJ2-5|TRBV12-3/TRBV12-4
TGTGCCAGCACCCTCGCCCTGGGGGACAAAGAGACCCAGTACTTC
CASTLALGDKETQYF
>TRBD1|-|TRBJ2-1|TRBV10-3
TGTGCCATCAGTGGTCGGGACAGGGGTCTAAATGAGCAGTTCTTC
CAISGRDRGLNEQFF
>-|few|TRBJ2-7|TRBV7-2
TGTGCCAGCAGCTTAGTACGGCTAGGCTACGAGCAGTACTTC
CASSLVRLGYEQYF